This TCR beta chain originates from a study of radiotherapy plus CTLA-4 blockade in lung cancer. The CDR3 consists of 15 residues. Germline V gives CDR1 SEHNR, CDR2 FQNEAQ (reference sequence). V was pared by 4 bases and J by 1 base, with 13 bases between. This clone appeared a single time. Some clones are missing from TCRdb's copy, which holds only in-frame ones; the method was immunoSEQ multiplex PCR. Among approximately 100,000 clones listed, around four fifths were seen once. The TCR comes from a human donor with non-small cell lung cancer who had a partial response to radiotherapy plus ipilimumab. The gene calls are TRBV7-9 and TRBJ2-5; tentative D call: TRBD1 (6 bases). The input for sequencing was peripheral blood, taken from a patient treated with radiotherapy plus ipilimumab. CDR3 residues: CASSSGTPIQETQYF. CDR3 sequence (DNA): TGTGCCAGCAGCTCCGGGACACCGATCCAAGAGACCCAGTACTTC.